This TCR beta chain derives from a study of response to subunit inactivated influenza vaccine. Findings of the study overall: With each seasonal influenza vaccination, the authors suggested, few new T cells are recruited.

MiXCR, run by TCRdb on the RT-PCR reads, gives a single entry per CDR3 protein. The sample has a few hundred thousand distinct CDR3 sequences; just over 20% are singletons. This CDR3 has 16 residues. Germline V CDR1 and CDR2: SNHLY, FYNNEI. Trimming pared 10 bases from V and 0 bases from J, leaving 16 bases between. This clonotype was counted a few times. Its antigen is unknown. This sequence originates from a man between 45 and 75 years old who received an inactivated influenza vaccine. This specimen was PBMCs from blood, taken approximately 20 months after vaccination. The V call is TRBV2, the J call TRBJ1-6; D might be TRBD1 (5 bases). The CDR3 sequence is CATHPGRRSYNSPLHF. Written as DNA, the CDR3 is TGTGCCACTCACCCGGGGCGACGCTCCTATAATTCACCCCTCCACTTT.